The present entry profiles one T cell receptor beta chain with its context. Its specificity is unknown. V was pared by 5 bases and J by 4 bases, with 10 bases of the junction left unmatched. CDR3 length equals 15 residues. Germline CDR1 MNHEY, CDR2 SVGAGI. The sample belongs to a study of cytomegalovirus exposure and HLA in healthy donors. Broader study findings: Reports indicated that the classifier achieved high specificity and sensitivity in diagnosing cytomegalovirus status. For presence/absence analyses, sequencing depth was assumed to be roughly uniform across donors. Researchers reportedly found TCR beta sequences accurately predicted most subjects' HLA-A and HLA-B alleles.

PCR amplification relied on 60 Vbeta primers (plus 13 Jbeta primers). Method: immunoSEQ multiplex PCR; TCRdb's copy keeps in-frame clones and lacks some. The sample includes approximately 150,000 clones, more than 60% of them seen just once. The TCR sequence derives from a man between 35 and 55 years old in good health and CMV-seronegative. Sequencing was carried out using PBMCs. The chain couples TRBV6-5 to TRBJ2-5; TRBD2 matches 7 bases. The CDR3 DNA reads TGTGCCAGCAGTCGTGGGGGTGGGGAGGGAGAGACCCAGTACTTC. It specifies CASSRGGGEGETQYF.